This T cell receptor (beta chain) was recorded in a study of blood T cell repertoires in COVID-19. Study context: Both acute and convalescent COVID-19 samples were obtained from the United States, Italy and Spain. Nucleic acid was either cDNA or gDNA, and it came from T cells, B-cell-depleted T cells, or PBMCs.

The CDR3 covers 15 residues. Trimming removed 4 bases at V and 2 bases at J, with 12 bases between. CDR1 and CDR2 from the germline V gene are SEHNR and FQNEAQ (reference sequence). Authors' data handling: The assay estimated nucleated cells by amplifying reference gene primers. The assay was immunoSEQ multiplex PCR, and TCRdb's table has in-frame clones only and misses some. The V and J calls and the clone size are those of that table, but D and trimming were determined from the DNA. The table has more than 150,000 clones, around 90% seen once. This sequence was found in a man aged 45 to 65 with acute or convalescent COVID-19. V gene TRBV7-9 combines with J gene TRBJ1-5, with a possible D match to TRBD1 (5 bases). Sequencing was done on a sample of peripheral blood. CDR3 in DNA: TGTGCCAGCAGCTCGGGGGGAGGGGGCAATCAGCCCCAGCATTTT. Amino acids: CASSSGGGGNQPQHF.